This is a list of T cell receptor beta chains from one sample in a study of blood T cells in healthy people across ages. TCRdb used MiXCR to reprocess the 5' RACE reads, holding one entry per CDR3 protein. The data show approximately 800,000 distinct CDR3 sequences, 46% seen once. The sequenced sample was blood. The origin of the receptors is a man older than 75 in good health. The CDR3 runs from the conserved cysteine through the conserved F or W. The D gene is left open where the match is weak. The size field is filled for only some rows; it gives once, few, many or a size class.

J gene,D gene,CDR3 length,clone size,V gene,CDR3 DNA,CDR3 protein
TRBJ2-1,-,12,many,TRBV27,TGTGCCAGCAGTTTAGGGGGAGGCGAGCAGTTCTTC,CASSLGGGEQFF
TRBJ2-1,TRBD2,15,few,TRBV20-1,TGCAGTGCTAGGAGGGGGCTAGCGGGGGGGGATGAGCAGTTCTTC,CSARRGLAGGDEQFF
TRBJ1-2,TRBD1,13,-,TRBV7-2,TGTGCCAGCAGCCGGAACAGGGGAGACGGCTACACCTTC,CASSRNRGDGYTF
TRBJ2-1,-,16,many,TRBV6-5,TGTGCCAGCAGTCTATCCCGGGGACTTTCCTACAATGAGCAGTTCTTC,CASSLSRGLSYNEQFF
TRBJ2-1,-,16,many,TRBV10-3,TGTGCCATCAGTGAGTCGGCGGCGAGCTCCTACAATGAGCAGTTCTTC,CAISESAASSYNEQFF
TRBJ2-6,-,15,few,TRBV6-6,TGTGCCAGCAGAGGGCTGTCGAGCGGGGCCAACGTCCTGACTTTC,CASRGLSSGANVLTF
TRBJ2-5,-,15,few,TRBV21-1,TGTGCCAGCAGCAAAGAAGGAGGGGGGCTAGAGACCCAGTACTTC,CASSKEGGGLETQYF
TRBJ2-3,TRBD2,15,-,TRBV2,TGTGCCAGCAGTGAAGCGGGACTATTCACAGATACGCAGTATTTT,CASSEAGLFTDTQYF
TRBJ2-3,TRBD2,14,-,TRBV7-2,TGTGCCAGCAGCTTGGGCCGGGAGGGGGATACGCAGTATTTT,CASSLGREGDTQYF
TRBJ1-2,-,12,-,TRBV7-3,TGTGCCAGCAGACCTGAGGGGGGAGGCTACACCTTC,CASRPEGGGYTF
TRBJ1-1,-,12,-,TRBV12-3/TRBV12-4,TGTGCCAGCAGTTTAGCCGGAGCTGAAGCTTTCTTT,CASSLAGAEAFF
TRBJ2-7,TRBD1,13,few,TRBV7-9,TGTGCCAGCAGCTCGGCGACAGGGAAGGAGCAGTACTTC,CASSSATGKEQYF
TRBJ2-4,TRBD2,13,-,TRBV10-3,TGTGCCATCAGTATTCAAGGGAGGGGCATTCAGTACTTC,CAISIQGRGIQYF
TRBJ2-6,-,14,-,TRBV30,TGTGCCTGGAGTGTATCCTCTGGGGCCAACGTCCTGACTTTC,CAWSVSSGANVLTF
TRBJ2-3,-,13,-,TRBV19,TGTGCCAGTAAAGACACAACCACAGATACGCAGTATTTT,CASKDTTTDTQYF
TRBJ1-5,TRBD1,16,-,TRBV20-1,TGCAGTGCTAGAGATGTCGGACAGGGTGCCAATCAGCCCCAGCATTTT,CSARDVGQGANQPQHF
TRBJ2-5,TRBD2,15,few,TRBV4-1,TGCGCCAGCAGCCAAGGAATCTGGGGAGGGGAGACCCAGTACTTC,CASSQGIWGGETQYF
TRBJ2-7,TRBD2,14,-,TRBV28,TGTGCCACCAAACTAGCGGGAGACTACAATGAGCAGTACTTC,CATKLAGDYNEQYF
TRBJ2-3,TRBD2,18,once,TRBV7-2,TGTGCCGGCAGGACACCCCCGCGACTAGCGGGAAGGGCAGATACGCAGTATTTT,CAGRTPPRLAGRADTQYF
TRBJ2-1,-,12,-,TRBV5-1,TGCGCCAGCAGCTTGGGGACTTTTGAGCAGTTCTTC,CASSLGTFEQFF
TRBJ2-5,TRBD2,13,-,TRBV20-1,TGCAGTGCTAGCTTAGCGGGAGGGGCTGAGCAGTACTTC,CSASLAGGAEQYF
TRBJ2-7,-,16,many,TRBV5-6,TGTGCCAGCAGCCGCAGTGGTACGCGTATTACCTACGAGCAGTACTTC,CASSRSGTRITYEQYF
TRBJ1-1,-,13,-,TRBV20-1,TGCAGTGCTAGCAGCCCCCCTTTTCCTGAAGCTTTCTTT,CSASSPPFPEAFF
TRBJ2-5,TRBD2,16,few,TRBV11-2,TGTGCCAGCAGCACCAAACTAGCGGGAGAATTACAGACCCAGTACTTC,CASSTKLAGELQTQYF
TRBJ2-5,-,15,-,TRBV4-2,TGTGCCAGCAGCCACGTCCCGCGGGGCCAAGAGACCCAGTACTTC,CASSHVPRGQETQYF
TRBJ2-5,-,14,-,TRBV20-1,TGCAGTGCTAGAGGGGGATCTTTTGTAGAGACCCAGTACTTC,CSARGGSFVETQYF
TRBJ2-1,-,12,-,TRBV12-3/TRBV12-4,TGTGCCAGCAGGGACCAAAACAATGAGCAGTTCTTC,CASRDQNNEQFF
TRBJ2-1,TRBD1,17,-,TRBV6-6,TGTGCCAGCACCCGAGGGCGAGGGACAGGGTTAGGTAATGAGCAGTTCTTC,CASTRGRGTGLGNEQFF
TRBJ2-1,TRBD2,15,-,TRBV27,TGTGCCAGCAGTTTATACACGGGAGGGCGACTTGAGCAGTTCTTC,CASSLYTGGRLEQFF
TRBJ2-1,-,12,-,TRBV20-1,TGCAGTGCTCCCTACAGCACAGATACGCAGTTCTTC,CSAPYSTDTQFF
TRBJ2-3,TRBD2,14,-,TRBV4-2,TGTGCTAGCAGCCAGACCGCGGGGGGAGATACGCAGTATTTT,CASSQTAGGDTQYF
TRBJ2-4,-,15,-,TRBV2,TGTGCCAGCAGTTTGGACACCCTAGCCAAAAACATTCAGTACTTC,CASSLDTLAKNIQYF
TRBJ1-1,-,13,few,TRBV9,TGTGCCAGCAGCCATACCATCAACACTGAAGCTTTCTTT,CASSHTINTEAFF
TRBJ2-6,-,16,many,TRBV11-2,TGTGCCAGCAGCTTCGGTGGGGGTTCTGGGGCCAACGTCCTGACTTTC,CASSFGGGSGANVLTF
TRBJ2-7,-,12,-,TRBV6-2/TRBV6-3,TGTGCCAGCAGTTACCGACCCTACGAGCAGTACTTC,CASSYRPYEQYF
TRBJ2-7,TRBD2,15,few,TRBV28,TGTGCCAGCAGTTCCCGGGCTAGCGGGAACTACGAGCAGTACTTC,CASSSRASGNYEQYF